The 28 T cell receptor beta chains in this list originate from one sample, sequenced in a study of blood T cell repertoires in COVID-19. Sequencing was performed with immunoSEQ multiplex PCR; in TCRdb, only in-frame clones are kept and a portion is missing. The table records about 140,000 clones, 76% of them present only once. The source material was peripheral blood. Receptor source: a man in his sixties with acute or convalescent COVID-19.

The V and J genes are TRBV28 and TRBJ2-7; D perhaps matches TRBD1 (5 bases). The CDR3 spans 17 residues. Trimming shortened V by 5 bases and J by 0 bases, and 20 bases separated the two germline ends. In germline, CDR1 is MDHEN, CDR2 SYDVKM. Written as DNA, the CDR3 is TGTGCCAGCAGTACAAACAGGTGGACAACAGACTCCTACGAGCAGTACTTC. Amino acid sequence: CASSTNRWTTDSYEQYF.

The CDR3 sequence: CASSLGLENTEAFF. DNA for the CDR3: TGTGCCAGCAGCTTGGGACTCGAGAACACTGAAGCTTTCTTT. The chain is built from TRBV5-6 and TRBJ1-1; D remains ambiguous. Trimming removed 0 bases from V and 1 base from J, with 7 bases in between. Germline V gene sequence: CDR1 SGHDT, CDR2 YYEEEE. The CDR3 extends over 14 amino acids.

With regard to this clone: Other DNA sequences in this sample translate to the same CDR3. The CDR3 loop reads CASSPNINYGYTF. Here the CDR3 DNA reads TGTGCCAGCTCACCAAACATTAACTATGGCTACACCTTC. This rearrangement joins TRBV18 to TRBJ1-2; no definite D call. Trimming cost V 2 bases and J 1 base, with 5 bases left between them. The germline V gene has CDR1 KGHSH and CDR2 LQKENI. The CDR3 runs 13 residues.

The rearrangement joins TRBV25-1 to TRBJ1-1, with D unclear. Germline V lookup: CDR1 MGHDK, CDR2 SYGVNS. Trimming shortened V by 6 bases and J by 5 bases, and 10 bases separated the two germline ends. The CDR3 extends over 12 amino acids. In DNA, the CDR3 is TGTGCCAGCAGCGGACCGGGGACTGAAGCTTTCTTT. This encodes CASSGPGTEAFF.

The chain employs TRBV7-8 and TRBJ2-1, with TRBD1 as a possible D gene (5 bases). From germline, CDR1 is SGHVS and CDR2 FQNEAQ. The V gene lost 2 bases and the J gene lost 4 bases, with 12 bases spanning the gap. The CDR3 length is 15 residues. The CDR3 sequence is CASSLSGPAYNEQFF. The CDR3, as DNA: TGTGCCAGCAGCTTATCAGGGCCAGCATACAATGAGCAGTTCTTC.

The V call is TRBV11-3, the J call TRBJ1-3, with D uncertain. The CDR3 runs to 14 residues. Germline V gives CDR1 SGHNT, CDR2 YENEEA. Trimming took off 5 bases at V and 0 bases at J, with 8 bases between the two ends. In nucleotides, the CDR3 is TGTGCCAGCAGCGACCGGGGCTCTGGAAACACCATATATTTT. It translates to CASSDRGSGNTIYF.

Worth noting for this clone: No DNA is shown, since the ends of the CDR3 on it are uncertain; the CDR3 is the one TCRdb lists. This rearrangement joins TRBV12-3 or TRBV12-4 to TRBJ1-5. Inclusive of both ends, the CDR3 amounts to 12 amino acids. CDR3 loop: CASSSSPRAQHF.

This chain uses TRBV3-1 (or the pseudogene TRBV3-2) with TRBJ1-1; TRBD1 aligns across 7 bases. The CDR3 covers 13 residues. The germline V gene has CDR1 LGHDT and CDR2 YNNKEL (reference sequence). Trimming took 5 bases from V and 5 from J; bases not matched to a gene: 5. The CDR3 protein is CASSIQGRTEAFF. DNA for the CDR3: TGTGCCAGCAGCATACAGGGGAGGACTGAAGCTTTCTTT.

The chain has TRBV13 and TRBJ1-2; 9 positions match TRBD1. V lost 3 bases and J lost 8; bases outside the gene matches: 7. This CDR3 region has 14 residues. Germline V gene data show CDR1 as PRHDT and CDR2 as FYEKMQ (reference sequence). The CDR3 sequence: CASSLDRGPGGYTF. The CDR3 DNA sequence: TGTGCCAGCAGCTTGGACAGGGGACCTGGAGGCTACACCTTC.

The sample holds one count of this clone. The chain couples TRBV9 to TRBJ2-1, with 12 bases aligning to TRBD2. Germline V gene sequence: CDR1 SGDLS, CDR2 YYNGEE. There are 19 residues in the CDR3. J was trimmed by 2 bases and V by 0 bases; bases with no gene match: 9. The CDR3 sequence: CASSVGASGRAKAYNEQFF. The CDR3 bases are TGTGCCAGCAGCGTAGGGGCTAGCGGGAGGGCAAAGGCCTACAATGAGCAGTTCTTC.

The chain links TRBV6-5 to TRBJ2-7; 7 bases fit TRBD1. V lost 8 bases, J lost 1 base, and 11 bases stayed unmatched. CDR3 length: 15 residues. Germline V gene sequence: CDR1 MNHEY, CDR2 SVGAGI. The CDR3 region has the DNA TGTGCCAGCGGACAATACAGGGGCGGTTCCTACGAGCAGTACTTC. Its protein is CASGQYRGGSYEQYF.

The rearrangement links TRBV12-3 or TRBV12-4 to TRBJ2-7, with TRBD1 matching 10 bases. V shed 8 bases, J shed 4 bases, and the junction held 5 bases outside the gene matches. This CDR3 is built from 13 residues. DNA of the CDR3: TGTGCCAGCCGGAGGACAGGGGGGTACGAGCAGTACTTC. Protein sequence: CASRRTGGYEQYF.

This rearrangement joins TRBV6-5 to TRBJ2-1; D is possibly TRBD2 (5 bases). Germline values: CDR1 MNHEY, CDR2 SVGAGI. The CDR3 has 15 residues. V lost 2 bases and J lost 2, with 10 bases in between. This CDR3 is CASSYRDVAYNEQFF. CDR3 nucleotides: TGTGCCAGCAGTTACCGGGATGTGGCCTACAATGAGCAGTTCTTC.

The CDR3 reads CASSLERVRHRLQETQYF. The CDR3 nucleotides are TGTGCCAGCAGCTTAGAGCGGGTGAGACACCGATTACAAGAGACCCAGTACTTC. The V gene is TRBV7-9, the J gene TRBJ2-5, with a weak D call TRBD2 (6 bases). The germline gives CDR1 SEHNR, CDR2 FQNEAQ (reference sequence). Trimming cost V 1 base and J 2 bases, with 20 bases left between them. This CDR3 comprises 18 residues.

The chain has TRBV30 and TRBJ1-2; a weak D match, TRBD1 (5 bases). V was cut by 4 bases and J by 8 bases, with 26 bases left in between. The length of the CDR3 is 16 residues. Germline lookup yields CDR1 GTSNPN and CDR2 SVGIG (reference sequence). Here the CDR3 reads CAWMSFARGFRGGYTF. CDR3 bases: TGTGCCTGGATGTCATTCGCTCGGGGGTTTCGAGGCGGCTACACCTTC. The variable domain in full, with the rest retrieved from reference TRBV30 and TRBJ1-2, is SQTIHQWPATLVQPVGSPLSLECTVEGTSNPNLYWYRQAAGRGLQLLFYSVGIGQISSEVPQNLSASRPQDRQFILSSKKLLLSDSGFYLCAWMSFARGFRGGYTFGSGTRLTVV.

V usage is TRBV6-6 and J usage is TRBJ1-4, with TRBD1 as a possible D gene (6 bases). The length of the CDR3 is 17 residues. CDR1 is MNHNY, CDR2 SVGAGI, per germline (reference sequence). Between the trimmed V and J ends, which lost 5 bases and 8 bases, there was a span of 24 bases. The CDR3, as DNA: TGTGCCAGCAGTCCTGACCTCCGACAGGCCGCGACGGAAAAACTGTTTTTT. Translating gives CASSPDLRQAATEKLFF.

Written as DNA, the CDR3 is TGTGCCAGCCGCTACCCTGGCCAGATCGCCAACACCATATATTTT. This gives the protein CASRYPGQIANTIYF. This chain joins TRBV5-8 and TRBJ1-3; no clear D. The CDR3 runs to 15 residues. The germline V and J ends were trimmed by 7 bases and 7 bases, with 21 bases remaining between them. CDR1 and CDR2 from the germline V gene are SGHTS and YDEGEE.

V and J are TRBV6-2 or TRBV6-3 and TRBJ2-7; D unresolved. The germline V gene encodes CDR1 MNHEY and CDR2 SVGEGT. Trimming removed 5 bases at V and 6 bases at J, with 8 bases between. This CDR3 spans 11 amino acids. For the CDR3, the DNA is TGTGCCAGCAGTGAGTGGAGCGAGCAGTACTTC. Its translation: CASSEWSEQYF.

The CDR3 region has the DNA TGTGCCAGCAGCTTACCGGGAGGGCTAATCTACGAGCAGTACTTC. Its protein product is CASSLPGGLIYEQYF. The chain employs TRBV11-2 and TRBJ2-7; TRBD2 matches 8 bases. V lost 2 bases to trimming and J lost 3 bases; unmatched junction nucleotides: 6. This CDR3 contains 15 residues. Germline V lookup: CDR1 SGHAT, CDR2 FQNNGV. Together with reference TRBV11-2 and TRBJ2-7, the CDR3 gives the full variable domain: EAGVAQSPRYKIIEKRQSVAFWCNPISGHATLYWYQQILGQGPKLLIQFQNNGVVDDSQLPKDRFSAERLKGVDSTLKIQPAKLEDSAVYLCASSLPGGLIYEQYFGPGTRLTVT.

This clone showed up just once. The chain links TRBV2 to TRBJ2-5; 7 bases align to TRBD2. The J segment lost 0 bases and the V segment lost 4 bases, leaving 5 bases of the junction unmatched. This CDR3 comprises 15 residues. Per germline, CDR1 SNHLY and CDR2 FYNNEI. CDR3 protein: CASSAQLANQETQYF. The CDR3 DNA is TGTGCCAGCAGTGCCCAACTAGCGAACCAAGAGACCCAGTACTTC.

J is TRBJ2-1 and V is TRBV7-3; 12 positions match TRBD2. The V and J ends lost 5 bases and 4 bases, in that order; junction bases with no gene match: 3. The CDR3 is made up of 15 amino acids. CDR1 is SGHTA and CDR2 is FQGTGA in the germline V gene. CDR3 loop: CASSQTSGGYNEQFF. The CDR3 DNA sequence: TGTGCCAGCAGCCAGACTAGCGGGGGTTACAATGAGCAGTTCTTC.

The chain is built from TRBV6-1 and TRBJ2-4; a possible D gene is TRBD2 (5 bases). The CDR3 length is 16 residues. With 1 base removed from V and 0 bases from J, the gap between germline ends came to 10 bases. Germline V gene lookup returns CDR1 MNHNS and CDR2 SASEGT. The CDR3 spells CASSEGESLAKNIQYF. DNA for the CDR3: TGTGCCAGCAGTGAAGGGGAGAGCTTAGCCAAAAACATTCAGTACTTC.

The rearrangement uses TRBV5-5 and TRBJ2-5; D gene uncertain. CDR1 is SGHKS and CDR2 is YYEKEE in the germline V gene (reference sequence). This CDR3 is built from 13 residues. Trimming cost V 0 bases and J 3 bases, with 6 bases left between them. DNA of the CDR3: TGTGCCAGCAGCTTGGGCCGAGAAGAGACCCAGTACTTC. Its translation: CASSLGREETQYF.

This chain connects TRBV11-2 to TRBJ2-2, with 7 bases identical to TRBD1. Germline CDR1 and CDR2: SGHAT and FQNNGV. The ends lost 6 bases at V and 0 bases at J; junction bases unmatched: 4. This CDR3 spans 15 amino acids. The CDR3 DNA follows: TGTGCCAGCAGGCGAGACAGGGCGAACACCGGGGAGCTGTTTTTT. This gives the protein CASRRDRANTGELFF.

This chain joins TRBV10-3 and TRBJ2-7; D perhaps matches TRBD2 (5 bases). Trimming stripped 0 bases from V and 6 bases from J, with 6 bases between. The CDR3 has 12 residues. The germline gives CDR1 ENHRY, CDR2 SYGVKD. The CDR3 spells CAISESAGEQYF. The DNA of the CDR3 is TGTGCCATCAGTGAGTCGGCGGGCGAGCAGTACTTC.

This chain uses TRBV5-1 with TRBJ1-1; no clear D gene. The CDR3 totals 14 residues. The V end lost 4 bases, the J end lost 2 bases, and 12 bases lay between the germline ends. Per the germline V gene, CDR1 is SGHRS and CDR2 is YFSETQ. The CDR3 DNA follows: TGCGCCAGCAGCGTGGGCCCTAGTAACACTGAAGCTTTCTTT. Translating gives CASSVGPSNTEAFF. The full variable domain, completed using reference TRBV5-1 and TRBJ1-1, is KAGVTQTPRYLIKTRGQQVTLSCSPISGHRSVSWYQQTPGQGLQFLFEYFSETQRNKGNFPGRFSGRQFSNSRSEMNVSTLELGDSALYLCASSVGPSNTEAFFGQGTRLTVV.

The chain has TRBV27 and TRBJ2-7; TRBD2 is a possible D gene (5 bases). The CDR3 is made up of 14 amino acids. With 6 bases removed from V and 4 bases from J, the gap between germline ends came to 16 bases. From germline, CDR1 is MNHEY and CDR2 SMNVEV (reference sequence). The CDR3 sequence is CASRDRGSRYEQYF. The CDR3 DNA follows: TGTGCCAGCAGGGACCGAGGGAGTAGGTACGAGCAGTACTTC.

This sequence joins TRBV9 and TRBJ1-1; the D is unclear. Germline V lookup: CDR1 SGDLS, CDR2 YYNGEE. The CDR3 loop spans 13 amino acids. The V gene lost 0 bases and the J gene lost 3 bases, with 6 bases spanning the gap. CDR3 loop: CASSVAIDTEAFF. DNA of the CDR3: TGTGCCAGCAGCGTAGCAATAGACACTGAAGCTTTCTTT.